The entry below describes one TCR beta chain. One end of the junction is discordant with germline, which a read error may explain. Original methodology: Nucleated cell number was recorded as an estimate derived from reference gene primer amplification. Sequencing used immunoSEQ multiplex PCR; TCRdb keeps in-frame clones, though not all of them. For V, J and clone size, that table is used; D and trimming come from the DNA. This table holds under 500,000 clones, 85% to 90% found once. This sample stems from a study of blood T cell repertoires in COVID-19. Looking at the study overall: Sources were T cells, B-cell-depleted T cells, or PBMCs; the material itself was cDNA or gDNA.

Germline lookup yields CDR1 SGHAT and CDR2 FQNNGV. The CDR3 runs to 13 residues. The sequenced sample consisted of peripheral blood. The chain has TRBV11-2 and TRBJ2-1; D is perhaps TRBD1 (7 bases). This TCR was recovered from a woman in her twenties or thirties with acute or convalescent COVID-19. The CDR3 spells CASSVDREDEQFF. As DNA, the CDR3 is TGTGCCAGCAGCGTAGACAGGGAGGATGAGCAGTTCTTC.